One sample yielded the 18 T cell receptor beta chains listed below, sequenced in a study of T cells after yellow fever vaccination. TCRdb independently ran MiXCR on the 5' RACE reads; one entry per CDR3 protein. The sample has tens of thousands of distinct CDR3 sequences, 4.5% to 6% seen once. The source was PBMCs, either bulk or a sorted T-cell subset (CD4+, CD8+, memory, or dextramer-sorted; not recorded which), collected on the day of the yellow fever booster vaccination. These receptors all come from a man between 18 and 29 years old who received the YFV17D yellow fever vaccine.

V usage is TRBV12-3 or TRBV12-4 and J usage is TRBJ1-1, with D unclear. The CDR3 is 14 residues long. V was shortened by 4 bases and J by 0 bases, with 9 bases between the two germline ends. DNA for the CDR3: TGTGCCAGCAGTTCGGTCTTAATGAACACTGAAGCTTTCTTT. It is translated as CASSSVLMNTEAFF.

This clonotype was seen many times. The rearrangement uses TRBV15 and TRBJ1-1; 7 bases align to TRBD1. Germline V gene sequence: CDR1 LNHNV, CDR2 YYDKDF (reference sequence). J lost 3 bases, V lost 5 bases, and 6 bases had no gene match. CDR3 length: 14 amino acids. CDR3 bases: TGTGCCACCAGCGCCACAGGGGTTGACACTGAAGCTTTCTTT. As protein: CATSATGVDTEAFF.

This clonotype was seen many times. The chain has TRBV7-8 and TRBJ2-1, with D maybe TRBD2 (5 bases). Germline CDR1 reads SGHVS; CDR2 reads FQNEAQ. This CDR3 contains 11 residues. V was trimmed by 5 bases and J by 10 bases, leaving 9 bases between them. The CDR3 DNA is TGTGCCAGCAGCCCAACTAGAGAGCAGTTCTTC. Amino acids: CASSPTREQFF.

Relative to its sample, this clonotype is medium-sized. The chain uses TRBV9 and TRBJ2-7; perhaps TRBD2 as D (5 bases). The CDR3 is made up of 14 amino acids. Trimming removed 4 bases from V and 3 bases from J, with 14 bases in between. Germline V gene sequence: CDR1 SGDLS, CDR2 YYNGEE. Here the CDR3 DNA reads TGTGCCAGCAGCTTAGCCGGGGATGACTACGAGCAGTACTTC. As protein: CASSLAGDDYEQYF. Full variable domain (remainder filled in from reference TRBV9 and TRBJ2-7): DSGVTQTPKHLITATGQRVTLRCSPRSGDLSVYWYQQSLDQGLQFLIQYYNGEERAKGNILERFSAQQFPDLHSELNLSSLELGDSALYFCASSLAGDDYEQYFGPGTRLTVT.

In this sample, this clonotype turned up a few times. The genes are TRBV6-2 or TRBV6-3 and TRBJ2-3, with D perhaps TRBD2 (5 bases). V shed 10 bases and J shed 5 bases, with 13 bases lying between them. The CDR3 totals 12 residues. The germline V gene has CDR1 MNHEY and CDR2 SVGEGT. DNA of the CDR3: TGTGCCACCTCCGCCGGGGTAGATACGCAGTATTTT. This sequence encodes CATSAGVDTQYF.

This sequence joins TRBV5-6 and TRBJ1-2, with TRBD1 identical over 9 bases. Germline-derived CDR1 and CDR2 are SGHDT and YYEEEE. Germline trimming cut 4 bases from V and 8 bases from J; bases unmatched to any gene: 12. The CDR3 spans 15 residues. This chain's CDR3 is CASSDPGQGVGGYTF. DNA for the CDR3: TGTGCCAGCAGCGATCCGGGACAGGGAGTTGGGGGCTACACCTTC.

The chain carries TRBV12-3 or TRBV12-4 and TRBJ2-7, with 15 nucleotides matching TRBD2. This CDR3 spans 17 amino acids. V was clipped by 5 bases and J by 4 bases; unmatched bases: 9. The CDR3 sequence is CASSRSGTSGGLYEQYF. CDR3 nucleotides: TGTGCCAGCAGTCGTTCCGGGACTAGCGGGGGGCTGTACGAGCAGTACTTC.

This clonotype was seen more than once but under ten times. This chain connects TRBV4-3 to TRBJ1-5; 8 nucleotides match TRBD1. The CDR3 has 15 amino acids. V was pared by 4 bases and J by 5 bases, with 7 bases of the junction left unmatched. CDR1 is LGHNA, CDR2 YSLEER, per germline. CDR3 protein: CASSPGQAPYQPQHF. CDR3 DNA: TGCGCCAGCAGCCCGGGACAGGCACCGTATCAGCCCCAGCATTTT.

This clonotype was seen more than once but under ten times. The V call is TRBV5-1, the J call TRBJ1-6; 7 bases are a match to TRBD1. The V gene's germline CDR1 is SGHRS and CDR2 YFSETQ. With 8 bases clipped from V and 7 bases from J, the junction kept 6 bases outside the gene matches. This CDR3 has 13 amino acids. Written as DNA, the CDR3 is TGCGCCAGTAGCAGACAGGGAAATTCACCCCTCCACTTT. As protein: CASSRQGNSPLHF.

This clonotype was counted ten times or more. DNA of the CDR3: TGCAGTGCTAGATCGGGGGTTAGAACCGGGGAGCTGTTTTTT. Translating it yields CSARSGVRTGELFF. This sequence joins TRBV20-1 and TRBJ2-2, with D tentatively TRBD2 (6 bases). V gave up 2 bases and J gave up 5 bases, with 12 bases separating them. In germline, CDR1 is DFQATT, CDR2 SNEGSKA (reference sequence). The CDR3 is 14 residues long.

This clonotype showed up just a few times. The CDR3, as DNA: TGCGCCAGCAGCCAATGGGGGGAAAATCAGCCCCAGCATTTT. As protein: CASSQWGENQPQHF. This chain connects TRBV4-1 to TRBJ1-5; a weak D match, TRBD1 (5 bases). Trimming removed 2 bases at V and 4 bases at J, with 9 bases between. From germline, CDR1 is MGHRA and CDR2 YSYEKL. The CDR3 covers 14 residues.

This clonotype was counted a few times. The genes are TRBV19 and TRBJ1-1; TRBD1 matches at 10 bases. Per the germline V gene, CDR1 is LNHDA and CDR2 is SQIVND (reference sequence). Trimming removed 8 bases from V and 4 bases from J; junction bases left unmatched: 7. The CDR3 sequence is 14 residues long. This CDR3 is CASDPTGGGTEAFF. CDR3 bases: TGTGCCAGTGACCCGACAGGGGGCGGCACTGAAGCTTTCTTT. Complete variable domain (other parts from reference TRBV19 and TRBJ1-1): DGGITQSPKYLFRKEGQNVTLSCEQNLNHDAMYWYRQDPGQGLRLIYYSQIVNDFQKGDIAEGYSVSREKKESFPLTVTSAQKNPTAFYLCASDPTGGGTEAFFGQGTRLTVV.

This clonotype occurred a few times. The chain employs TRBV12-3 or TRBV12-4 and TRBJ2-3; no clear D gene. Trimming took off 5 bases at V and 0 bases at J, with 15 bases between the two ends. The CDR3 runs 16 residues. For the CDR3, the DNA is TGTGCCAGCAGTCCATACACCAGAGTTAGCACAGATACGCAGTATTTT. This encodes CASSPYTRVSTDTQYF.

This chain links TRBV3-1 with TRBJ2-7; 9 nucleotides agree with TRBD1. The germline V gene has CDR1 LGHDT and CDR2 YNNKEL (reference sequence). This CDR3 has 13 amino acids. Trimming cost V 5 bases and J 6 bases; bases outside gene matches: 5. The CDR3 DNA reads TGTGCCAGCAGCAACCGGGACAGGGCCGAGCAGTACTTC. Amino acid sequence: CASSNRDRAEQYF.

This clonotype was detected ten times or more. This chain links TRBV11-2 with TRBJ2-7; 7 bases line up with TRBD1. Germline V gene sequence: CDR1 SGHAT, CDR2 FQNNGV. V lost 1 base, J lost 4 bases, and 4 bases stayed unmatched. The CDR3 length is 14 residues. CDR3 in amino acids: CASSLAGTAYEQYF. The CDR3 nucleotides read TGTGCCAGCAGCTTAGCCGGGACAGCTTACGAGCAGTACTTC.

The sample holds many counts of this clonotype. The chain joins TRBV6-1 to TRBJ2-1, with a tentative D call TRBD2 (7 bases). CDR3 length: 16 residues. V was cut by 7 bases and J by 4 bases, with 20 bases left in between. Germline loops: CDR1 MNHNS, CDR2 SASEGT. In nucleotides, the CDR3 is TGTGCCAGCACACTGGTAGACGGGGGGCATTACAATGAGCAGTTCTTC. The encoded protein is CASTLVDGGHYNEQFF.

The table lists this clonotype with many counts. The chain has TRBV29-1 and TRBJ1-1; TRBD1 agrees at 8 bases. V was pared by 7 bases and J by 3 bases, with 4 bases of the junction left unmatched. Germline CDR1 reads SQVTM; CDR2 reads ANQGSEA. The CDR3 has 12 amino acids. In nucleotides, the CDR3 is TGCAGCGGACAGGGGAGGCACACTGAAGCTTTCTTT. It codes for CSGQGRHTEAFF.

This clonotype was counted between two and nine times. The genes are TRBV4-3 and TRBJ2-1; 11 bases agree with TRBD2. The CDR3 totals 15 residues. Germline V gene sequence: CDR1 LGHNA, CDR2 YSLEER. V lost 5 bases to trimming and J lost 7 bases; unmatched junction nucleotides: 7. The CDR3 loop is CASSTLAGVVNEQFF. The CDR3 DNA sequence: TGCGCCAGCAGCACACTAGCGGGGGTTGTGAATGAGCAGTTCTTC.